This TCR beta chain was recovered during a study of cytomegalovirus exposure and HLA in healthy donors. General observations from the study: The majority of TCR sequences were rare, yet some public TCRs appeared in many donors.

The CDR3 spans 15 residues. The germline gives CDR1 MNHEY, CDR2 SMNVEV (reference sequence). V was shortened by 0 bases and J by 0 bases, with 9 bases between the two germline ends. PCR was performed using 60 Vbeta and 13 Jbeta primers. Here immunoSEQ multiplex PCR was the method, and the copy in TCRdb shows in-frame clones only, minus some. The sample holds more than 150,000 clones, roughly 78% seen once. To note about this clone: Its antigen is still unknown.

Specimen: PBMCs. The chain couples TRBV27 to TRBJ2-7; D not resolved. The TCR was taken from a boy younger than 18 in good health and CMV-seronegative. CDR3: CASSLSAISSYEQYF. The CDR3 DNA reads TGTGCCAGCAGTTTATCGGCAATATCCTCCTACGAGCAGTACTTC.